This T cell receptor beta chain was sequenced in a study of blood T cell repertoires in COVID-19. Study-wide context: The samples span acute and convalescent COVID-19 from the United States, Italy and Spain.

In the original processing: Counts of nucleated cells, estimated from reference gene primer amplification, were obtained. Measured with immunoSEQ multiplex PCR; TCRdb has only the in-frame clones, and not every one. That table furnishes V, J and clone size, whereas the DNA furnished D and trimming. Among some 230,000 clones, around 83% were seen once, and the ten largest hold approximately 0.89%. Germline lookup yields CDR1 SGHRS and CDR2 YFSETQ. Trimming pared 2 bases from V and 5 bases from J, leaving 18 bases between. The CDR3 has 16 residues. Sequencing was done on a sample of peripheral blood. The sequence was obtained from a man between 35 and 55 years old with acute or convalescent COVID-19. The chain uses TRBV5-1 and TRBJ2-3; TRBD2 is a possible D gene (7 bases). CDR3 sequence reads: CASSFLYGGGRDTQYF. CDR3 bases: TGCGCCAGCAGCTTTCTGTACGGGGGCGGGAGAGATACGCAGTATTTT.